The 22 T cell receptor beta chains below come from one sample, sequenced in a study of cytomegalovirus exposure and HLA in healthy donors. Clones were read by immunoSEQ multiplex PCR, and TCRdb kept only the in-frame ones, dropping some. The sample holds 150,000 to 200,000 clones, 84% seen once. The sequenced sample consisted of PBMCs. These receptors came from a man aged 30 to 45 in good health and CMV-seropositive.

This chain joins TRBV6-5 and TRBJ2-5, with D maybe TRBD1 (6 bases). Germline-derived CDR1 and CDR2 are MNHEY and SVGAGI. The CDR3 consists of 13 residues. V lost 5 bases and J 5 bases, leaving 12 bases between the germline ends. This CDR3 reads CASSPTGTETQYF. CDR3 bases: TGTGCCAGCAGTCCCACAGGGACGGAGACCCAGTACTTC.

This sequence joins TRBV28 and TRBJ2-7, with 16 bases identical to TRBD2. Trimming at V came to 6 bases and at J to 5 bases, leaving 16 bases not matched to a gene. The CDR3 runs 19 residues. Germline assignment: CDR1 MDHEN and CDR2 SYDVKM. The CDR3 here is CASSMDRGGLAGGPHEQYF. CDR3 in DNA: TGTGCCAGCAGCATGGACAGGGGGGGACTAGCGGGAGGGCCCCACGAGCAGTACTTC.

The V call is TRBV12-5, the J call TRBJ2-7, with 7 bases matching TRBD2. The CDR3 contains 16 residues. V trimming: 3 bases; J trimming: 4 bases; junction bases outside the gene matches: 12. Per the germline V gene, CDR1 is LGHNT and CDR2 is FRNRAP. The CDR3 DNA sequence: TGTGCTAGTGGTTTTATGGGGGGGGACGGCAAGTACGAGCAGTACTTC. Translation: CASGFMGGDGKYEQYF. Based on the CDR3 plus reference TRBV12-5 and TRBJ2-7, the full variable domain is DARVTQTPRHKVTEMGQEVTMRCQPILGHNTVFWYRQTMMQGLELLAYFRNRAPLDDSGMPKDRFSAEMPDATLATLKIQPSEPRDSAVYFCASGFMGGDGKYEQYFGPGTRLTVT.

This sequence joins TRBV11-3 and TRBJ1-1, with D possibly TRBD1 on 5 matching bases. Germline values: CDR1 SGHNT, CDR2 YENEEA. Trimming removed 5 bases at V and 1 base at J, with 14 bases between. This CDR3 comprises 15 residues. The CDR3 sequence is CASSPGQGKNTEAFF. The CDR3 DNA reads TGTGCCAGCAGCCCCGGACAAGGGAAGAACACTGAAGCTTTCTTT.

The chain uses TRBV28 and TRBJ2-1, with TRBD2 as a possible D gene (5 bases). The CDR3 consists of 14 residues. Trimming removed 6 bases at V and 0 bases at J, with 9 bases between. Germline V CDR1 and CDR2: MDHEN, SYDVKM. The CDR3 loop reads CASRSAASYNEQFF. For the CDR3, the DNA is TGTGCCAGCAGGTCAGCGGCCTCCTACAATGAGCAGTTCTTC.

The chain is built from TRBV2 and TRBJ2-7; D perhaps matches TRBD2 (5 bases). The CDR3 covers 15 residues. Germline lookup yields CDR1 SNHLY and CDR2 FYNNEI. V was shortened by 5 bases and J by 1 base, with 15 bases between the two germline ends. The CDR3 loop is CASSSSPAESYEQYF. CDR3 bases: TGTGCCAGCAGTTCTAGCCCAGCGGAGTCCTACGAGCAGTACTTC.

The chain recombines TRBV4-1 with TRBJ1-2; no clear D gene. CDR1 and CDR2 (germline): MGHRA, YSYEKL. This CDR3 contains 16 residues. V was pared by 0 bases and J by 1 base, with 12 bases between. For the CDR3, the DNA is TGCGCCAGCAGCCAAGAAGGACTTTGGGGTAACTATGGCTACACCTTC. Its translation: CASSQEGLWGNYGYTF.

This rearrangement joins TRBV5-6 to TRBJ1-5, with 8 bases aligning to TRBD1. The junction had 4 bases not matched to a gene; V was cut back by 4 bases and J by 4 bases. The CDR3 has 14 residues. Germline CDR1 SGHDT, CDR2 YYEEEE. DNA of the CDR3: TGTGCCAGCAGCCAAGGACAGGGTAATCAGCCCCAGCATTTT. The encoded protein is CASSQGQGNQPQHF.

The chain couples TRBV7-3 to TRBJ2-6; D may be TRBD2 (6 bases). Germline V gene sequence: CDR1 SGHTA, CDR2 FQGTGA. The CDR3 totals 17 residues. V was shortened by 0 bases and J by 0 bases, with 9 bases between the two germline ends. The CDR3 protein is CASSLTGGGSGANVLTF. CDR3 bases: TGTGCCAGCAGCTTAACGGGAGGCGGCTCTGGGGCCAACGTCCTGACTTTC.

J is TRBJ1-5 and V is TRBV15; possibly TRBD1 for D (6 bases). V was pared by 0 bases and J by 6 bases, with 12 bases between. There are 15 residues in the CDR3. Germline CDR1 LNHNV, CDR2 YYDKDF (reference sequence). CDR3 DNA sequence: TGTGCCACCAGCAGAGATTGGGGGGGGCTTCAGCCCCAGCATTTT. Its protein product is CATSRDWGGLQPQHF.

The chain uses TRBV7-3 and TRBJ1-6; D might be TRBD1 (6 bases). CDR3 length: 13 amino acids. The V end was cut by 5 bases, the J end by 8 bases, with 10 bases between. Germline CDR1 is SGHTA and CDR2 is FQGTGA. The CDR3: CASSPGVDSPLHF. The CDR3 coding sequence is TGTGCCAGCAGCCCAGGGGTTGATTCACCCCTCCACTTT.

The V call is TRBV6-5, the J call TRBJ2-7; 7 nucleotides align to TRBD1. This CDR3 is built from 14 residues. J gave up 5 bases and V 5 bases, and 9 bases lay outside the gene matches. Germline V gives CDR1 MNHEY, CDR2 SVGAGI. CDR3 nucleotides: TGTGCCAGCAGTCGGAACAGGGGTCGAGACGAGCAGTACTTC. It encodes CASSRNRGRDEQYF.

The V gene is TRBV11-2, the J gene TRBJ1-1, with 7 nucleotides matching TRBD1. Per the germline V gene, CDR1 is SGHAT and CDR2 is FQNNGV. The CDR3 has 13 amino acids. The V gene end was trimmed by 5 bases and the J gene end by 3 bases; junction bases not matched to a gene: 3. CDR3 protein: CASSRQGDTEAFF. The CDR3 nucleotides are TGTGCCAGCAGCCGTCAGGGGGACACTGAAGCTTTCTTT.

This clone was counted a single time. The chain combines TRBV11-2 with TRBJ2-7, with D perhaps matching TRBD1 (5 bases). Germline V lookup: CDR1 SGHAT, CDR2 FQNNGV. With 0 bases removed from V and 4 bases from J, the gap between germline ends came to 7 bases. The CDR3 loop spans 13 amino acids. CDR3 sequence (DNA): TGTGCCAGCAGCTTAGAGGCAGGGTACGAGCAGTACTTC. Its protein is CASSLEAGYEQYF.

The gene calls are TRBV7-9 and TRBJ1-5; possibly TRBD1 for D (6 bases). Trimming took 5 bases from V and 2 from J, leaving 10 bases between them. The CDR3 sequence is 14 residues long. Germline V gives CDR1 SEHNR, CDR2 FQNEAQ (reference sequence). CDR3 region: CASSSRQGNQPQHF. In DNA form, the CDR3 reads TGTGCCAGCAGCAGCCGACAGGGCAATCAGCCCCAGCATTTT.

The rearrangement uses TRBV7-9 and TRBJ2-3; TRBD2 might be the D (5 bases). V was cut by 1 base and J by 0 bases, with 11 bases left in between. The CDR3 has 16 residues. Germline V CDR1 and CDR2: SEHNR, FQNEAQ (reference sequence). CDR3 sequence reads: CASSLGRVASTDTQYF. The CDR3 DNA reads TGTGCCAGCAGCTTAGGGCGGGTCGCTAGCACAGATACGCAGTATTTT.

Here the CDR3 DNA reads TGTGCCAGCAGCTTAGGGGGGGTGAAGGGCGGCTATGGCTACACCTTC. This encodes CASSLGGVKGGYGYTF. This chain joins TRBV7-9 and TRBJ1-2, with D tentatively TRBD1 (5 bases). Germline V gene sequence: CDR1 SEHNR, CDR2 FQNEAQ (reference sequence). This CDR3 contains 16 residues. The ends were cut back, 1 base at V and 4 bases at J, with 16 bases in the middle.

The chain carries TRBV9 and TRBJ2-7, with TRBD1 as a possible D gene (5 bases). The germline V gene encodes CDR1 SGDLS and CDR2 YYNGEE. The V and J ends lost 0 bases and 5 bases respectively, with 12 bases between them. There are 14 residues in the CDR3. The CDR3 DNA is TGTGCCAGCAGCGTAGTGGCAGGGTCCCACGAGCAGTACTTC. As protein: CASSVVAGSHEQYF.

The rearrangement uses TRBV27 and TRBJ2-5; 10 positions agree with TRBD1. CDR3 length: 14 amino acids. Germline V CDR1 and CDR2: MNHEY, SMNVEV (reference sequence). The V gene end was trimmed by 6 bases and the J gene end by 5 bases; junction bases not matched to a gene: 6. The CDR3 loop reads CASSHPGQGETQYF. The DNA for the CDR3 is TGTGCCAGCAGCCACCCGGGACAGGGGGAGACCCAGTACTTC.

This chain uses TRBV4-3 with TRBJ1-3; 7 bases are a match to TRBD1. V lost 5 bases and J lost 2; bases outside the gene matches: 3. The CDR3 spans 14 residues. Germline V gives CDR1 LGHNA, CDR2 YSLEER. The DNA of the CDR3 is TGCGCCAGCAGCGACAGGGTGACTGGAAACACCATATATTTT. As protein: CASSDRVTGNTIYF.

The rearrangement uses TRBV7-9 and TRBJ1-2; D is possibly TRBD1 (5 bases). CDR3 length: 14 residues. V lost 3 bases and J 8 bases, leaving 16 bases between the germline ends. Germline V gene data show CDR1 as SEHNR and CDR2 as FQNEAQ (reference sequence). The CDR3 protein is CASSFDSEVAGYTF. CDR3 DNA: TGTGCCAGCAGCTTCGACAGTGAAGTGGCGGGCTACACCTTC.

V gene TRBV25-1 combines with J gene TRBJ2-5, with 8 nucleotides matching TRBD2. Per germline, CDR1 MGHDK and CDR2 SYGVNS. V was pared by 6 bases and J by 2 bases, with 8 bases of the junction left unmatched. The CDR3 sequence is 15 residues long. CDR3 in DNA: TGTGCCAGCAGACCCGGGGGGGGCGCACAAGAGACCCAGTACTTC. Its protein is CASRPGGGAQETQYF.